This T cell receptor (beta chain) appears in the sequencing data of a study of blood T cells in healthy people across ages. Study results and limitations: The lack of PBMC sorting stopped any conclusive naive versus antigen-experienced comparison.

Sample-barcoded 5' priming and a J-beta primer mix drove a second PCR of about 7 to 12 cycles. TCRdb recomputed calls from the 5' RACE reads with MiXCR, one row per CDR3 protein. The table lists hundreds of thousands of distinct CDR3 sequences, approximately 50% of them singletons. V was cut by 2 bases and J by 8 bases, with 10 bases left in between. Germline V CDR1 and CDR2: SEHNR, FQNEAQ (reference sequence). CDR3 size: 12 residues. On this clonotype itself: The target antigen is unknown.

Samples had at least 7 million PBMCs isolated from them. Extraction of total RNA produced a minimum of 6 micrograms from each sample. The chain recombines TRBV7-9 with TRBJ2-7; D remains ambiguous. The clonotype comes from a man in his 60s in good health. Sample: blood. In DNA, the CDR3 is TGTGCCAGCAGCTTAAATCGCCGACAGCAGTACTTC. The encoded protein is CASSLNRRQQYF.